This note documents a single T cell receptor (beta chain) sequence. Its specificity is not known. The data were obtained in a study of chemoradiotherapy in HPV16-positive cancers. On the study more broadly: Candidate HPV-specific T-cell clones and common TCR motifs came from functional assays in a couple of HPV16-positive patients. Study-wide results and limits: Better recurrence-free survival went with HPV-responsive T-cell expansion in HPV16-positive patients. Only two HPV16-positive patients supplied the functional HPV-specificity definition. Non-HPV-specific T cells did not expand in tumors during treatment, whereas candidate HPV-specific clones and E7-related motifs did.

The V and J ends lost 4 bases and 2 bases respectively, with 12 bases between them. The CDR3 length is 14 residues. Germline V lookup: CDR1 SGHDT, CDR2 YYEEEE. The repertoire was sequenced with immunoSEQ multiplex PCR; TCRdb's copy has only in-frame clones and lacks some. The sample contains approximately 720 clones, about nine tenths of which appear only once. The chain is built from TRBV5-6 and TRBJ1-2; a weak D match, TRBD1 (5 bases). This specimen consisted of tumor tissue, obtained from a patient who underwent chemoradiotherapy. This receptor was obtained from a human donor with HPV-associated anogenital cancer. CDR3 amino acids: CASSVDTRNYGYTF. In DNA, the CDR3 is TGTGCCAGCAGCGTGGACACCCGAAACTATGGCTACACCTTC.